A selection of T cell receptor beta chains follows, all from one sample in a study of shared clonotypes between healthy human individuals. Assay used: immunoSEQ multiplex PCR; TCRdb lists only in-frame clones, some missing. Here the sample spans some 1,100,000 clones, 75% to 85% being singletons. The sequencing sample was made of memory CD4+ T cells from PBMCs. Source of these receptors: a young man in good health. Some clones in this sample may be carry-over from other donors' samples. The CDR3 runs from the conserved cysteine through the conserved F or W. The D gene is left open where the match is weak. A clone size is listed for some rows: how often the clone was seen (once, few, many), or a class if it is expanded.

V,J,size,D,DNA,CDR3
TRBV5-4,TRBJ2-7,.,TRBD2,TGTGCCAGCAGCCGGGCAGGGACTATCGACGAGCAGTACTTC,CASSRAGTIDEQYF
TRBV5-4,TRBJ2-5,.,.,TGTGCCAGCAGCTTGCCAGGGTACCAAGAGACCCAGTACTTC,CASSLPGYQETQYF
TRBV9,TRBJ2-3,.,.,TGTGCCAGCAGCGTAACGGAAAGCACAGATACGCAGTATTTT,CASSVTESTDTQYF
TRBV28,TRBJ1-1,.,.,TGTGCCAGCAGTTCCCCCTCGTTGAACACTGAAGCTTTCTTT,CASSSPSLNTEAFF
TRBV27,TRBJ2-7,.,.,TGTGCCAGCCGTTCGCTTTCGAGGACCTACGAGCAGTACTTC,CASRSLSRTYEQYF
TRBV4-1,TRBJ2-2,many,TRBD2,TGCGCCAGCAGCCCCGGGAGGACAAGACAAAGAGGTATCACCGGGGAGCTGTTTTTT,CASSPGRTRQRGITGELFF
TRBV25-1,TRBJ2-5,.,TRBD1,TGTGCCAGCAGGGACAGGGTTCAAGAGACCCAGTACTTC,CASRDRVQETQYF
TRBV7-9,TRBJ2-1,.,TRBD2,TGTGCCAGCACCGCTAGGGGAGGGCTCCACAATGAGCAGTTCTTC,CASTARGGLHNEQFF
TRBV6-4,TRBJ1-1,.,.,TGTGCCAGCAGTGACTCGTATCTCGGCACTGAAGCTTTCTTT,CASSDSYLGTEAFF
TRBV4-1,TRBJ2-7,.,TRBD2,TGCGCCAGCAGCCAAGACGCAAGCGGGACCTACTCCTACGAGCAGTACTTC,CASSQDASGTYSYEQYF
TRBV6-5,TRBJ2-1,.,.,TGTGCCAGCAGCTCTCCCCCCTCAAACAATGAGCAGTTCTTC,CASSSPPSNNEQFF
TRBV27,TRBJ1-6,.,.,TGTGCCAGCAGTACAGGACAGAGAAATTCACCCCTCCACTTT,CASSTGQRNSPLHF
TRBV11-2,TRBJ2-3,once,.,TGTGCCAGCAGCTTAGAAGGGTCAGATACGCAGTATTTT,CASSLEGSDTQYF
TRBV19,TRBJ2-7,.,.,TGTGCCAGTAGTACAGGGGGAGGCTCCTACGAGCAGTACTTC,CASSTGGGSYEQYF
TRBV28,TRBJ2-1,.,.,TGTGCCAGCAGTTTCCTCACTTCTTCCTACAATGAGCAGTTCTTC,CASSFLTSSYNEQFF
TRBV4-3,TRBJ1-2,once,.,TGCGCCAGCAGCCAAGATCAGGGCAACTATGGCTACACCTTC,CASSQDQGNYGYTF
TRBV5-8,TRBJ2-7,.,.,TGTGCCAGCAGGTTGAGAGACTATCTCTACGAGCAGTACTTC,CASRLRDYLYEQYF
TRBV6-6,TRBJ1-5,.,.,TGTGCCAGCAGTTCCGAGGCAGGCTTGGGGCCCCAGCATTTT,CASSSEAGLGPQHF
TRBV5-1,TRBJ2-1,.,.,TGCGCCAGCAGCCCCAACCCCCAATTCTCGGGAGTCCAGTTCTTC,CASSPNPQFSGVQFF
TRBV5-1,TRBJ2-3,.,TRBD1,TGCGCCAGCAGCTTGGGGCAGGGGGCGAGCACAGATACGCAGTATTTT,CASSLGQGASTDTQYF
TRBV6-1,TRBJ1-5,.,.,TGTGCCAGCAGTGTCGGCCAGTCGTTTGAGAGCCAGCATTTT,CASSVGQSFESQHF
TRBV6-5,TRBJ1-2,.,.,TGTGCCAGCAGTTACTCGCCGAGGACACGTAGCTATGGCTACACCTTC,CASSYSPRTRSYGYTF
TRBV15,TRBJ1-2,few,.,TGTGCCACCAGCAGAGGGGGGGACAACTATGGCTACACCTTC,CATSRGGDNYGYTF
TRBV7-2,TRBJ1-1,once,.,TGTGCCAGCAGGCCGGGACGGGGTAACACTGAAGCTTTCTTT,CASRPGRGNTEAFF
TRBV2,TRBJ1-5,.,.,TGTGCCAGCAGAGCCAAACAGGATCAGCCCCAGCATTTT,CASRAKQDQPQHF
TRBV6-5,TRBJ1-2,.,.,TGTGCCAGCAGAAGGGGCCGAGAGGATTATGGCTACACCTTC,CASRRGREDYGYTF
TRBV28,TRBJ1-3,.,.,TGTGCCAGCACCATCCTAGGGCCTAACACCAAAAACACCATATATTTT,CASTILGPNTKNTIYF
TRBV10-3,TRBJ2-7,many,TRBD1,TGTGCCATCAATCGAGACAGGGGGTACGAGCAGTACTTC,CAINRDRGYEQYF
TRBV7-2,TRBJ2-3,.,TRBD2,TGTGCCAGCAGCTATCTAGCGGGGTTCAGCACAGATACGCAGTATTTT,CASSYLAGFSTDTQYF
TRBV7-3,TRBJ2-3,.,TRBD2,TGTGCCAGCAGCTTAAGCGGGAGACCAGATACGCAGTATTTT,CASSLSGRPDTQYF
TRBV2,TRBJ2-7,.,TRBD1,TGTGCCAGCAGTGAAGCGGGACAGCGAGGCTACGAGCAGTACTTC,CASSEAGQRGYEQYF
TRBV29-1,TRBJ2-1,.,.,TGCAGCGCACTCCCTGCGGGTGGGAGGACCTACAATGAGCAGTTCTTC,CSALPAGGRTYNEQFF
TRBV21-1,TRBJ1-1,few,.,TGTGCCAGCAGCAAAGGGAGGGATGTGAACACTGAAGCTTTCTTT,CASSKGRDVNTEAFF
TRBV30,TRBJ2-5,.,.,TGTGCCCGCTCCGGGACTCCAAATACCCAAGAGACTCAGTACTTC,CARSGTPNTQETQYF
TRBV4-3,TRBJ2-5,.,.,TGCGCCAGCAGCCTGGGTGGGGGGATGGAGACCCAGTACTTC,CASSLGGGMETQYF
TRBV5-1,TRBJ1-1,.,.,TGCGCCAGCAGCTTGGCCGGGCAGGGCGGGACTGAAGCTTTCTTT,CASSLAGQGGTEAFF
TRBV5-1,TRBJ2-1,.,.,TGCGCCAGCAGCCCCGGGCCTTTAAGTGAGCAGTTCTTC,CASSPGPLSEQFF
TRBV5-1,TRBJ2-1,.,.,TGCGCCAGCAGCTTGATGCCCGGGGGCAATGAGCAGTTCTTC,CASSLMPGGNEQFF
TRBV4-2,TRBJ1-2,.,TRBD1,TGTGCCAGCAGCCAAGAGGGGACAGCCTACCCCACCTTC,CASSQEGTAYPTF
TRBV10-3,TRBJ1-5,.,.,TGTGCCATAAAACAGGGCGCCAATCAGCCCCAGCATTTT,CAIKQGANQPQHF
TRBV5-1,TRBJ2-1,.,.,TGCGCCAGCAGCCCGGGACCTTCCAATGAGCAGTTCTTC,CASSPGPSNEQFF
TRBV14,TRBJ2-1,once,.,TGTGCCAGCAGCCGTGGGTCACCCATATACAATGAGCAGTTCTTC,CASSRGSPIYNEQFF
TRBV5-4,TRBJ2-1,.,TRBD2,TGCGCCAGCAGCCAAGATCGCTCTAGCGGGAGGTTCTACAATGAGCAGTTCTTC,CASSQDRSSGRFYNEQFF
TRBV7-9,TRBJ2-7,.,.,TGTGCCAGCAGCCCAAAGCCGGGACTGACGATAAGCGAGCAGTACTTC,CASSPKPGLTISEQYF
TRBV6-1,TRBJ1-4,.,TRBD1,TGTGCCAGCCTCCGGACAGGGAGAGATGAAAAACTGTTTTTT,CASLRTGRDEKLFF
TRBV5-6,TRBJ2-3,.,TRBD2,TGTGCCAGCAGCTTGAGACTAGCGTTAAGCACAGATACGCAGTATTTT,CASSLRLALSTDTQYF
TRBV5-1,TRBJ1-4,.,TRBD1,TGCGCCAGCAGCTTGTCGGACAGGGCCCAAAATGAAAAACTGTTTTTT,CASSLSDRAQNEKLFF
TRBV28,TRBJ1-5,.,TRBD1,TGTGCCAGCAGTGGGACAGCATATAGCAATCAGCCCCAGCATTTT,CASSGTAYSNQPQHF
TRBV9,TRBJ1-1,.,TRBD1,TGTGCCAGCAGCGTCTCGACAGGGGGCAAAGAAGCTTTCTTT,CASSVSTGGKEAFF
TRBV28,TRBJ2-4,.,.,TGTGCCAGCAGCGACGGGACTCTGAAAAACATTCAGTACTTC,CASSDGTLKNIQYF
TRBV19,TRBJ2-7,.,.,TGTGCCAGTAGTATAGGTTGGGCCTACGAGCAGTACTTC,CASSIGWAYEQYF
TRBV9,TRBJ1-2,.,.,TGTGCCAGCAGCGTAGATTTGGCCAGCCAGGGCTATGGCTACACCTTC,CASSVDLASQGYGYTF
TRBV7-9,TRBJ1-2,.,.,TGTGCCAGCAGCTTTTCCGACAGGCTCTATGGCTACACCTTC,CASSFSDRLYGYTF
TRBV7-2,TRBJ2-2,.,.,TGTGCCAGCAGCCTTGATCCCTCCGGGGAGCTGTTTTTT,CASSLDPSGELFF
TRBV25-1,TRBJ2-5,.,.,TGTGCCAGCAGTGCGGGCACGGGACGAAGAGAGACCCAGTACTTC,CASSAGTGRRETQYF
TRBV14,TRBJ2-5,.,.,TGTGCCAGCAGCCACCAAGCCTCGGCCCAGTACTTC,CASSHQASAQYF
TRBV28,TRBJ1-1,few,TRBD1,TGTGCCAGCAGTTTAGGGCCCTCTTGGACAGGCATTTCGAACACTGAAGCTTTCTTT,CASSLGPSWTGISNTEAFF
TRBV4-2,TRBJ2-1,.,.,TGTGCCAGCAGCCAAGATGCGGAGTACAATGAGCAGTTCTTC,CASSQDAEYNEQFF
TRBV2,TRBJ2-5,.,.,TGTGCCAGCAGCGCCAGCGAAGAGACCCAGTACTTC,CASSASEETQYF